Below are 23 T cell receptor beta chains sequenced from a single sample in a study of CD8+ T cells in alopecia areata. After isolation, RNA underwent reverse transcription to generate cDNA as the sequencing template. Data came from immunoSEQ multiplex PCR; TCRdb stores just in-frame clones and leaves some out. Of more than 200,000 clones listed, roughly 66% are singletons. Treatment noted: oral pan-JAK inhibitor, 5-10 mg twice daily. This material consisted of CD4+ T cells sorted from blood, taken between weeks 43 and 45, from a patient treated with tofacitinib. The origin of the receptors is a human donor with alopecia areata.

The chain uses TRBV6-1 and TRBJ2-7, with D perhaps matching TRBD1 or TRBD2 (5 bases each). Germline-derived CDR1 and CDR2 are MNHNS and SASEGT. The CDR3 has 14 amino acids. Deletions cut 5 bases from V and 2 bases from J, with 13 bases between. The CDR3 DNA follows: TGTGCCAGCAGTAATAGGGGACCAACCTACGAGCAGTACTTC. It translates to CASSNRGPTYEQYF.

The CDR3 coding sequence is TGTGCCAGCTCACCACCCGCGATGTCGGGCACTGAAGCTTTCTTT. Encoded protein: CASSPPAMSGTEAFF. The chain links TRBV18 to TRBJ1-1, with D uncertain. Trimming stripped 0 bases from V and 4 bases from J, with 12 bases between. CDR3 size: 15 residues. In germline, CDR1 is KGHSH, CDR2 LQKENI.

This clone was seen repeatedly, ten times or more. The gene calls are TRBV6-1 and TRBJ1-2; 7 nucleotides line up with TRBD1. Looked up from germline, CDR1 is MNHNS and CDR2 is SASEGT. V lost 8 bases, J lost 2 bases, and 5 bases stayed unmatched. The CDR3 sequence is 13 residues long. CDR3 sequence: CASGRGPNYGYTF. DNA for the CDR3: TGTGCCAGCGGGAGGGGGCCGAACTATGGCTACACCTTC.

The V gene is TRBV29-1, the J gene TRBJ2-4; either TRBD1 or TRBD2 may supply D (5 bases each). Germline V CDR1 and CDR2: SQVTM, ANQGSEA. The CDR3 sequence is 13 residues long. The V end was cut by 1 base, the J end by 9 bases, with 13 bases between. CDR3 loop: CSVEVRGPGIQYF. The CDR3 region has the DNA TGCAGCGTTGAAGTTCGGGGCCCGGGCATTCAGTACTTC.

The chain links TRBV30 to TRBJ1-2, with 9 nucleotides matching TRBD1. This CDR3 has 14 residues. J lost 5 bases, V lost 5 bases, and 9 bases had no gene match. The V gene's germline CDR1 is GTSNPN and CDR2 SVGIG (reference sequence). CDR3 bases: TGTGCCTGGGCCCGACAGGGGGGGAAGTATGGCTACACCTTC. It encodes CAWARQGGKYGYTF.

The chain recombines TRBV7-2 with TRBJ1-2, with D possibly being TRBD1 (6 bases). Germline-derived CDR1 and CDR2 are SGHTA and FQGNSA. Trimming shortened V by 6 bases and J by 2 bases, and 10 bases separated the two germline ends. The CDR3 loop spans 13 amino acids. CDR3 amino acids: CASRSGTNYGYTF. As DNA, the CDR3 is TGTGCCAGCAGATCCGGGACAAACTATGGCTACACCTTC. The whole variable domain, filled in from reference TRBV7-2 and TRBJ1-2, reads GAGVSQSPSNKVTEKGKDVELRCDPISGHTALYWYRQSLGQGLEFLIYFQGNSAPDKSGLPSDRFSAERTGGSVSTLTIQRTQQEDSAVYLCASRSGTNYGYTFGSGTRLTVV.

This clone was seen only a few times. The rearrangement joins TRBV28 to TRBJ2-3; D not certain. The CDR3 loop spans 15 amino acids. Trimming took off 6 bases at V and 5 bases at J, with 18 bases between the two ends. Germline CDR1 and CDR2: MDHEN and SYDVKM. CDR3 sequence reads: CASRHKGPIEDTQYF. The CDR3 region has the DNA TGTGCCAGCAGACACAAGGGCCCGATAGAAGATACGCAGTATTTT.

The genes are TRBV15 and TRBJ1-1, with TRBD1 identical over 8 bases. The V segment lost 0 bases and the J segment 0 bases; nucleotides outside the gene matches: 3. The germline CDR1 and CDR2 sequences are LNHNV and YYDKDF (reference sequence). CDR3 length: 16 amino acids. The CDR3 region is CATSREDRELNTEAFF. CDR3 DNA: TGTGCCACCAGCAGAGAGGACAGGGAGTTGAACACTGAAGCTTTCTTT.

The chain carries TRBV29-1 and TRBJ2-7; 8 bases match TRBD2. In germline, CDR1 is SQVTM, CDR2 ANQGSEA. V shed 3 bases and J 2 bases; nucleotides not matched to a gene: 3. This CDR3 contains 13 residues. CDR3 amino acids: CSVDGGGPYEQYF. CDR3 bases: TGCAGCGTTGACGGCGGGGGGCCCTACGAGCAGTACTTC.

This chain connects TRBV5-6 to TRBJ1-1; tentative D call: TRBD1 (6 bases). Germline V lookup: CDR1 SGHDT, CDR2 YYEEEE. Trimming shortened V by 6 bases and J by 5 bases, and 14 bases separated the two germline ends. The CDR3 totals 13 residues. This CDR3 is CASKNRVYTEAFF. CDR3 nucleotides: TGTGCCAGCAAGAACAGGGTTTATACTGAAGCTTTCTTT. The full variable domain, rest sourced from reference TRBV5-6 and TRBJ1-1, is DAGVTQSPTHLIKTRGQQVTLRCSPKSGHDTVSWYQQALGQGPQFIFQYYEEEERQRGNFPDRFSGHQFPNYSSELNVNALLLGDSALYLCASKNRVYTEAFFGQGTRLTVV.

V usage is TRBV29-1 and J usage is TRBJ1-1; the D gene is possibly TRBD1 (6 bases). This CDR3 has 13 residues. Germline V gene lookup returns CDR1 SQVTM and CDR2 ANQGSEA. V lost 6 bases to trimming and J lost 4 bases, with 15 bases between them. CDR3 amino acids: CSVSGTLLTEAFF. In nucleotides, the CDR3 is TGCAGCGTCTCCGGGACATTGCTCACTGAAGCTTTCTTT.

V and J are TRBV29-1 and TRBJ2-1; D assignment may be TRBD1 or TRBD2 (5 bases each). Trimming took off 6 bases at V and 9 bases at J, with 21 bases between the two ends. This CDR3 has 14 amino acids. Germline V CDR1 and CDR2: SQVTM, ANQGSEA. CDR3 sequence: CSVGLGDIGGEQFF. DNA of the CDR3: TGCAGCGTGGGGTTGGGGGATATCGGAGGTGAGCAGTTCTTC.

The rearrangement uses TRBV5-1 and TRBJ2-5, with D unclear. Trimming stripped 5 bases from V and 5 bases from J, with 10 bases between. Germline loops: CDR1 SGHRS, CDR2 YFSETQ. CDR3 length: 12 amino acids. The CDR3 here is CASSTTFETQYF. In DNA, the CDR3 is TGCGCCAGCAGTACTACTTTTGAGACCCAGTACTTC.

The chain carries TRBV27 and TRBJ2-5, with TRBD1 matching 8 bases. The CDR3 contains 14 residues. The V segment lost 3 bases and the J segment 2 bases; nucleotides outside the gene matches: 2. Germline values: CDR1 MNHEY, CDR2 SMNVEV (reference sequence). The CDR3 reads CASSFRDRQETQYF. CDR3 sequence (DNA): TGTGCCAGCAGTTTCCGGGACAGGCAAGAGACCCAGTACTTC.

CDR3 region: CASSLGGATEAFF. CDR3 DNA sequence: TGTGCCAGCAGCTTGGGGGGGGCCACTGAAGCTTTCTTT. The rearrangement uses TRBV5-4 and TRBJ1-1; maybe TRBD1 (6 bases). From germline, CDR1 is SGHNT and CDR2 YYREEE (reference sequence). The CDR3 extends over 13 amino acids. With 0 bases removed from V and 4 bases from J, the gap between germline ends came to 7 bases.

The CDR3 loop reads CASSRPDSTYGYTF. The CDR3 DNA follows: TGTGCCAGCAGCCGCCCGGACAGTACTTATGGCTACACCTTC. The chain uses TRBV5-6 and TRBJ1-2, with D tentatively TRBD1 (6 bases). The ends were cut back, 4 bases at V and 5 bases at J, with 15 bases in the middle. The CDR3 totals 14 residues. The V gene's germline CDR1 is SGHDT and CDR2 YYEEEE.

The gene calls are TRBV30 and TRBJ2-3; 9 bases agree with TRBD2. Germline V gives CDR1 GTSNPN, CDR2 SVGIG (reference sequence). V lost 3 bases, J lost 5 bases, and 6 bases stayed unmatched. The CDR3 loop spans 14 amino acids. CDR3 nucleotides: TGTGCCTGGAGGGCAGCGGGGGGAGTAGATACGCAGTATTTT. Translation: CAWRAAGGVDTQYF.

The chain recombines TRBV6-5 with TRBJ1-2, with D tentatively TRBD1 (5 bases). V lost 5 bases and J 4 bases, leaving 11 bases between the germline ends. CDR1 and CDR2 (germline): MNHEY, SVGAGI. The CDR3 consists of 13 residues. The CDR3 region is CASSRDRIYGYTF. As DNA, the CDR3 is TGTGCCAGCAGTCGAGACAGAATCTATGGCTACACCTTC.

DNA of the CDR3: TGCAGCGTTGACGTATCGGGGACCCTCCACTTT. It translates to CSVDVSGTLHF. This chain joins TRBV29-1 and TRBJ1-6, with D unclear. The CDR3 runs to 11 residues. Germline V CDR1 and CDR2: SQVTM, ANQGSEA. The V and J ends lost 3 bases and 14 bases respectively, with 11 bases between them. Complete variable domain (other parts from reference TRBV29-1 and TRBJ1-6): SAVISQKPSRDICQRGTSLTIQCQVDSQVTMMFWYRQQPGQSLTLIATANQGSEATYESGFVIDKFPISRPNLTFSTLTVSNMSPEDSSIYLCSVDVSGTLHFGNGTRLTVT.

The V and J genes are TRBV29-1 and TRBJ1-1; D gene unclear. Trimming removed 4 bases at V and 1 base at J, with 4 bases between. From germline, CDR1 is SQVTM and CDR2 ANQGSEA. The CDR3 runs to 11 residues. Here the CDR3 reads CSVGKNTEAFF. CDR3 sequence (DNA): TGCAGCGTTGGTAAGAACACTGAAGCTTTCTTT. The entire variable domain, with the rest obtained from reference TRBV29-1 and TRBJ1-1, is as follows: SAVISQKPSRDICQRGTSLTIQCQVDSQVTMMFWYRQQPGQSLTLIATANQGSEATYESGFVIDKFPISRPNLTFSTLTVSNMSPEDSSIYLCSVGKNTEAFFGQGTRLTVV.

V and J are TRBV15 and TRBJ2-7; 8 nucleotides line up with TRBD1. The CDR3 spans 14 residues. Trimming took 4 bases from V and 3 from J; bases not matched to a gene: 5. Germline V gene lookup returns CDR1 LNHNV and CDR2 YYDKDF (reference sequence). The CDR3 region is CATSKPGTGYEQYF. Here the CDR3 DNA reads TGTGCCACCAGCAAACCCGGGACAGGCTACGAGCAGTACTTC. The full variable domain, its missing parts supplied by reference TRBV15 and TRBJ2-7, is DAMVIQNPRYQVTQFGKPVTLSCSQTLNHNVMYWYQQKSSQAPKLLFHYYDKDFNNEADTPDNFQSRRPNTSFCFLDIRSPGLGDTAMYLCATSKPGTGYEQYFGPGTRLTVT.

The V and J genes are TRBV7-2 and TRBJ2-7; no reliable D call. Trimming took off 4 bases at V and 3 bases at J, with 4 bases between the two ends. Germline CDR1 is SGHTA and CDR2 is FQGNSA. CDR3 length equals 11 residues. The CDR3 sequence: CASSSIYEQYF. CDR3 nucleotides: TGTGCCAGCAGCTCAATCTACGAGCAGTACTTC.

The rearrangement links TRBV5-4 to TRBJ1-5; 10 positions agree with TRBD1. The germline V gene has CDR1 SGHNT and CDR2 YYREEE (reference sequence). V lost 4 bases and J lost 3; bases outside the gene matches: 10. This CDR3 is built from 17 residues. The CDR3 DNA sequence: TGTGCCAGCAGCGCTCCCGGGACAGGGGTTATCAATCAGCCCCAGCATTTT. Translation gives CASSAPGTGVINQPQHF.